This is a list of T cell receptor beta chains from one sample in a study of neurological immune-mediated disorders. TCRdb reprocessed the 5' RACE reads via MiXCR and lists one record per CDR3 protein. The table lists 60,000 to 75,000 distinct CDR3 sequences, about 10% of them singletons, with around 12% in the top ten. The sample comprised PBMCs. The source of these receptors is a man under 40 in good health. Each CDR3 is given without its conserved first and last residue. The D gene is left open where the match is weak.

>TRBD2|TRBV3-1|TRBJ2-1
ASSQGGAGSSSHNEQF
>NA|TRBV5-1|TRBJ2-7
ASHEGTSSYEQY
>TRBD1|TRBV28|TRBJ1-6
ASSPDRGTYNSPLH
>TRBD2|TRBV7-8|TRBJ2-7
ASSSGTSGIRHDEQY
>NA|TRBV7-2|TRBJ1-4
ASSLGRGGEKLF
>NA|TRBV5-8|TRBJ2-7
ASSLLGIDSYEQY
>TRBD1|TRBV4-3|TRBJ2-7
ASSQRTGREQY
>TRBD2|TRBV28|TRBJ2-3
ASSLSPSLAGTDTQY
>NA|TRBV6-1|TRBJ1-5
ASSDNRASNQPQH
>NA|TRBV12-3/TRBV12-4|TRBJ1-4
ASSFSGRGKLF
>NA|TRBV6-1|TRBJ2-3
ASSNVPDTQY
>NA|TRBV29-1|TRBJ1-2
SVAQGTNYGYT
>NA|TRBV20-1|TRBJ2-7
SASGSYEQY
>NA|TRBV4-3|TRBJ2-3
ASSQDSWGGPDTQY
>NA|TRBV28|TRBJ1-1
ASSPWRRNTEAF
>NA|TRBV3-1|TRBJ1-5
ASSLREHREDNQPQH
>NA|TRBV18|TRBJ1-2
ASSPPVLLKANYGYT
>NA|TRBV7-2|TRBJ1-5
ASSLTVISNQPQH
>NA|TRBV5-6|TRBJ2-3
ASSSGTLTDTQY
>NA|TRBV27|TRBJ2-5
ASSLRGSWETQY
>NA|TRBV5-1|TRBJ2-5
ASSAGSLQETQY
>NA|TRBV27|TRBJ2-7
ASSETPTGYEQY
>NA|TRBV7-2|TRBJ2-1
ASSFGPLMAQF
>TRBD2|TRBV20-1|TRBJ2-7
SARAGGRAGDQY
>TRBD2|TRBV5-1|TRBJ2-7
ASSVGLADYYEQY
>NA|TRBV18|TRBJ1-5
ASSPLAGRTNQPQH
>NA|TRBV20-1|TRBJ2-7
SARVGAYEQY
>NA|TRBV5-6|TRBJ2-1
ANSLDERTVYNDQF
>TRBD2|TRBV20-1|TRBJ2-7
SAGLAGAPSYEQY
>TRBD2|TRBV20-1|TRBJ2-3
SARPLAGGSPDTQY
>NA|TRBV7-2|TRBJ1-5
ASSLRGGDHQPQH
>TRBD2|TRBV5-1|TRBJ2-5
ASSLSLAGPNQETQY
>TRBD2|TRBV30|TRBJ2-7
AWSRFGLAGYEQY
>TRBD2|TRBV27|TRBJ2-7
ASSPIPAGAHEQY
>NA|TRBV5-1|TRBJ2-2
ASSLGGSNTGELF
>NA|TRBV6-1|TRBJ2-7
ASSVSHYEQY
>NA|TRBV5-1|TRBJ1-1
ASSFEENTEAF
>NA|TRBV7-3|TRBJ1-2
ASSSVWTADYGYT
>NA|TRBV20-1|TRBJ2-7
SAGRGGRTYEQY
>NA|TRBV18|TRBJ1-5
ASSPDRQSPMVGNQPQH
>NA|TRBV20-1|TRBJ1-2
SAGGANYGYT
>NA|TRBV7-2|TRBJ2-1
ASSLAAASYNEQF
>NA|TRBV5-1|TRBJ1-5
ASSPDPGNQPQH
>NA|TRBV19|TRBJ2-2
ASSPRGQGGTGELF
>TRBD2|TRBV20-1|TRBJ2-5
SAWTSGRISQETQY
>TRBD2|TRBV14|TRBJ2-1
ASSRLDGGGTYNEQF
>TRBD2|TRBV5-1|TRBJ2-3
ASSRLAGVLTDTQY
>TRBD1|TRBV27|TRBJ2-1
ASSRQGASYNEQF
>TRBD1|TRBV20-1|TRBJ2-7
SAREGTGEGKQY